This TCR beta chain stems from a study of regulatory T cells in long-lasting Graves disease. Stated time point: newly diagnosed GD, antithyroid drugs for less than 3 months. PBMC RNA served as the TCR library source. The CDR3 sequence is 14 residues long. The V gene lost 5 bases and the J gene lost 8 bases, with 15 bases spanning the gap. Germline V gene lookup returns CDR1 MNHEY and CDR2 SMNVEV (reference sequence). Combining iRepertoire HTBI primers with Arm-PCR of CDR3 regions, the authors built TCR beta libraries. From the multiplex PCR reads, TCRdb called clonotypes with MiXCR, one entry per CDR3 protein. This sample has under 300,000 distinct CDR3 sequences, with approximately 16% found just once. This clonotype has at least ten counts. As yet, its antigen is unknown. Notes on the study in general: Graves' patients with persistent disease showed TCR diversity lower than patients newly diagnosed.

This sequence was found in a female donor with Graves disease. The chain has TRBV27 and TRBJ1-4; D is ambiguous. This specimen consisted of peripheral blood mononuclear cells (PBMCs), obtained at new diagnosis, from a patient treated with antithyroid drugs. The DNA for the CDR3 is TGTGCCAGCAGTCCGCCGGGCGCGGGGGAAAAACTGTTTTTT. Translation: CASSPPGAGEKLFF.